Following are 20 T cell receptor beta chains from one sample sequenced in a study of control samples from healthy donors and cancer patients. Assay used: immunoSEQ multiplex PCR; TCRdb lists only in-frame clones, some missing. The sample lists under 450,000 clones; 90% were seen once. The sequencing input was PBMCs. These TCRs come from a man aged 40-50 years with head and neck cancer.

V and J are TRBV5-1 and TRBJ1-2; the D gene is possibly TRBD1 (6 bases). The CDR3 runs to 14 residues. V dropped 2 bases and J dropped 6 bases, with 14 bases sitting between them. CDR1 and CDR2 from the germline V gene are SGHRS and YFSETQ. The CDR3: CASSFSSGEDGYTF. Here the CDR3 DNA reads TGCGCCAGCAGCTTCTCCTCAGGGGAAGATGGCTACACCTTC.

V gene TRBV11-3 combines with J gene TRBJ2-1, with D uncertain. This CDR3 comprises 12 residues. Deletions cut 4 bases from V and 10 bases from J, with 11 bases between. Germline CDR1 is SGHNT and CDR2 is YENEEA. CDR3 in DNA: TGTGCCAGCAGCTCGGGTTTATCGGAGCAGTTCTTC. Its protein product is CASSSGLSEQFF.

This chain links TRBV7-3 with TRBJ2-2, with D hard to call. Per germline, CDR1 SGHTA and CDR2 FQGTGA. This CDR3 contains 14 residues. Trimming took off 7 bases at V and 2 bases at J, with 11 bases between the two ends. CDR3 in amino acids: CASTNRPNTGELFF. CDR3 DNA sequence: TGTGCCAGCACCAACAGACCTAACACCGGGGAGCTGTTTTTT.

This chain uses TRBV9 with TRBJ1-1, with D uncertain. Trimming cost V 0 bases and J 9 bases, with 21 bases left between them. CDR1 and CDR2 (germline): SGDLS, YYNGEE. The CDR3 is 16 residues long. The CDR3 here is CASSVDSWLGSNQAFF. DNA of the CDR3: TGTGCCAGCAGCGTAGACTCTTGGCTGGGGTCCAACCAAGCTTTCTTT.

The rearrangement uses TRBV10-3 and TRBJ1-2, with a possible D match to TRBD1 (5 bases). The germline CDR1 and CDR2 sequences are ENHRY and SYGVKD. This CDR3 contains 16 residues. Trimming left V 0 bases short and J 6 bases short, with 17 bases between. Here the CDR3 reads CAISESKGREENGYTF. In DNA form, the CDR3 reads TGTGCCATCAGTGAGTCGAAGGGGAGGGAGGAGAATGGCTACACCTTC.

This clone was detected once. The rearrangement uses TRBV15 and TRBJ2-1; 13 bases fit TRBD2. CDR1 is LNHNV, CDR2 YYDKDF, per germline (reference sequence). The CDR3 runs 16 residues. V lost 0 bases to trimming and J lost 10 bases; unmatched junction nucleotides: 6. The CDR3 region is CATSREPPGLAGEQFF. CDR3 nucleotides: TGTGCCACCAGCAGAGAACCACCGGGACTAGCGGGGGAGCAGTTCTTC. The complete variable domain, with remaining parts taken from reference TRBV15 and TRBJ2-1, reads DAMVIQNPRYQVTQFGKPVTLSCSQTLNHNVMYWYQQKSSQAPKLLFHYYDKDFNNEADTPDNFQSRRPNTSFCFLDIRSPGLGDTAMYLCATSREPPGLAGEQFFGPGTRLTVL.

This clone was counted only a few times. The genes are TRBV7-2 and TRBJ2-7; D is uncertain. The CDR3 is 15 residues long. V lost 5 bases and J lost 0, with 14 bases in between. CDR1 is SGHTA, CDR2 FQGNSA, per germline. The CDR3 sequence: CASSPGWTLSYEQYF. The CDR3, as DNA: TGTGCCAGCAGCCCCGGGTGGACGCTCTCCTACGAGCAGTACTTC.

This clone was counted a single time. The chain uses TRBV28 and TRBJ2-5, with D possibly being TRBD2 (6 bases). The CDR3 is 14 amino acids. From germline, CDR1 is MDHEN and CDR2 SYDVKM. V shed 4 bases and J shed 2 bases, with 11 bases lying between them. The CDR3, as DNA: TGTGCCAGCAGTTCCGGGACTCTTCAAGAGACCCAGTACTTC. This encodes CASSSGTLQETQYF.

The CDR3, as DNA: TGTGCCAGCAGCTTCTCTCTCGTGGGGAGGAACACTGAAGCTTTCTTT. Amino acids: CASSFSLVGRNTEAFF. This chain connects TRBV11-1 to TRBJ1-1; no clear D gene. V lost 3 bases and J 1 base, leaving 15 bases between the germline ends. CDR3 size: 16 residues. Germline V gene data show CDR1 as SGHAT and CDR2 as FQDESV (reference sequence).

The chain couples TRBV27 to TRBJ1-5, with D possibly TRBD1 on 6 matching bases. Germline-derived CDR1 and CDR2 are MNHEY and SMNVEV (reference sequence). V was trimmed by 2 bases and J by 2 bases, leaving 7 bases between them. This CDR3 spans 14 amino acids. CDR3 in DNA: TGTGCCAGCAGTTTAGCAGGGGGCAATCAGCCCCAGCATTTT. Translating it yields CASSLAGGNQPQHF.

CDR3 DNA: TGTGCCAGCAGCTTGACGGAGAGCTCACCCCTCCACTTT. The encoded protein is CASSLTESSPLHF. The chain employs TRBV7-2 and TRBJ1-6; the D is unclear. Germline assignment: CDR1 SGHTA and CDR2 FQGNSA. There are 13 residues in the CDR3. The germline V and J ends were trimmed by 3 bases and 10 bases, with 10 bases remaining between them.

V usage is TRBV6-5 and J usage is TRBJ2-7; D is unresolved. Germline V CDR1 and CDR2: MNHEY, SVGAGI. The CDR3 length is 12 residues. V was cut by 8 bases and J by 0 bases, with 8 bases left in between. The chain's CDR3 is CASDRLSYEQYF. The CDR3 DNA follows: TGTGCCAGCGACCGTCTCTCCTACGAGCAGTACTTC.

The chain couples TRBV11-2 to TRBJ2-7, with a possible D match to TRBD1 (5 bases). Germline CDR1 and CDR2: SGHAT and FQNNGV. The CDR3 has 15 residues. V gave up 0 bases and J gave up 3 bases, with 12 bases separating them. CDR3 in DNA: TGTGCCAGCAGCTTAGATAGGACATACTACTACGAGCAGTACTTC. It encodes CASSLDRTYYYEQYF.

As to this clone: Distinct nucleotide sequences in the sample also encode this CDR3. CDR3 region: CASSLIGTDTQYF. The CDR3 DNA reads as TGTGCCAGCAGCTTAATCGGCACAGATACGCAGTATTTT. The rearrangement links TRBV7-2 to TRBJ2-3; no clear D gene. The germline CDR1 and CDR2 sequences are SGHTA and FQGNSA. Trimming removed 2 bases from V and 1 base from J, with 4 bases in between. The CDR3 has 13 residues.

About this clone itself: At one end the junction does not follow the germline gene, possibly because of a read error. This chain joins TRBV5-6 and TRBJ1-5; D is uncertain. Germline assignment: CDR1 SGHDT and CDR2 YYEEEE. The length of the CDR3 is 13 residues. The chain's CDR3 is CASSLASSQPQHF. DNA for the CDR3: TGTGCCAGCAGCTTGGCCAGCAGTCAGCCCCAGCATTTT.

Points on this clone: Other DNA sequences in this sample translate to the same CDR3. CDR3 in amino acids: CASRGQLNTEAFF. As DNA, the CDR3 is TGTGCCAGCAGGGGACAGCTGAACACTGAAGCTTTCTTT. J is TRBJ1-1 and V is TRBV28; 7 bases align to TRBD1. Germline V gene data show CDR1 as MDHEN and CDR2 as SYDVKM. There are 13 residues in the CDR3. The ends lost 6 bases at V and 0 bases at J; junction bases unmatched: 1.

This chain joins TRBV7-2 and TRBJ1-1, with D uncertain. The V end lost 1 base, the J end lost 6 bases, and 18 bases lay between the germline ends. In germline, CDR1 is SGHTA, CDR2 FQGNSA. The CDR3 contains 16 residues. The CDR3 reads CASSLDWTHKGSEAFF. CDR3 nucleotide sequence: TGTGCCAGCAGCTTAGATTGGACCCACAAAGGCTCTGAAGCTTTCTTT.

The V gene is TRBV28, the J gene TRBJ2-2, with no clear D. In germline, CDR1 is MDHEN, CDR2 SYDVKM. The CDR3 totals 12 residues. V dropped 9 bases and J dropped 3 bases, with 8 bases sitting between them. This chain's CDR3 is CASCFDTGELFF. DNA for the CDR3: TGTGCCAGTTGCTTCGACACCGGGGAGCTGTTTTTT.

The rearrangement joins TRBV4-1 to TRBJ2-2; D may be TRBD1 (5 bases). CDR1 MGHRA and CDR2 YSYEKL come from the germline V gene. This CDR3 is built from 15 residues. Between the trimmed V and J ends, which lost 5 bases and 6 bases, there was a span of 16 bases. The DNA of the CDR3 is TGCGCCAGCAGCTATGGTACAGGAACCTCCGGGGAGCTGTTTTTT. Encoded protein: CASSYGTGTSGELFF.

The chain employs TRBV13 and TRBJ1-1; D is possibly TRBD1 (5 bases). The length of the CDR3 is 17 residues. V was pared by 3 bases and J by 1 base, with 18 bases between. Germline lookup yields CDR1 PRHDT and CDR2 FYEKMQ (reference sequence). This chain's CDR3 is CASSLGGTWRGNTEAFF. The DNA of the CDR3 is TGTGCCAGCAGCTTGGGGGGGACGTGGCGTGGGAACACTGAAGCTTTCTTT.